A selection of T cell receptor beta chains follows, all from one sample in a study of blood T cell repertoires in COVID-19. Sequencing was performed with immunoSEQ multiplex PCR; in TCRdb, only in-frame clones are kept and a portion is missing. This repertoire shows approximately 120,000 clones, about 90% found once; its top ten account for 2.1%. The sequenced sample was peripheral blood. Receptors originate from a man over 45 with COVID-19, enrolled during active disease. CDR3s include the opening cysteine and the closing phenylalanine or tryptophan. D genes are given only for firm matches. Where a row states a size, it is once, few, many or the class of an expanded clone; other rows omit it.

cdr3_nt: TGTGCCACCTTTCGGACAGGGAGTAACTATGGCTACACCTTC; cdr3_aa: CATFRTGSNYGYTF; v_call: TRBV28; clone_size: .; d_call: TRBD1; j_call: TRBJ1-2
cdr3_nt: TGTGCCAGCAGCCTCAGCTCTGGGGCCAACGTCCTGACTTTC; cdr3_aa: CASSLSSGANVLTF; v_call: TRBV7-2; clone_size: .; d_call: .; j_call: TRBJ2-6
cdr3_nt: TGTGCCAGCAGTGAACGGTCAGGTGGTTTCAAAAACATTCAGTACTTC; cdr3_aa: CASSERSGGFKNIQYF; v_call: TRBV6-1; clone_size: .; d_call: .; j_call: TRBJ2-4
cdr3_nt: TGCAGCGTTGATGATGCGGGGCTAGGTGGGCTACTGTTTTTT; cdr3_aa: CSVDDAGLGGLLFF; v_call: TRBV29-1; clone_size: .; d_call: .; j_call: TRBJ1-4
cdr3_nt: TGTGCCAGCAGCCAAGCCCTAGCGGGGTACAATGAGCAGTTCTTC; cdr3_aa: CASSQALAGYNEQFF; v_call: TRBV3-1/TRBV3-2; clone_size: .; d_call: TRBD2; j_call: TRBJ2-1
cdr3_nt: TGTGCCATCAAGGACAGGGGGAACACTGAAGCTTTCTTT; cdr3_aa: CAIKDRGNTEAFF; v_call: TRBV10-3; clone_size: once; d_call: TRBD1; j_call: TRBJ1-1
cdr3_nt: TGTGCCACCAGCAGAGATGAGAGATTCTACACCTTC; cdr3_aa: CATSRDERFYTF; v_call: TRBV15; clone_size: .; d_call: .; j_call: TRBJ1-2
cdr3_nt: TGTGCCATTCAGACAGGGGTCACAGATACGCAGTATTTT; cdr3_aa: CAIQTGVTDTQYF; v_call: TRBV2; clone_size: .; d_call: TRBD1; j_call: TRBJ2-3
cdr3_nt: TGTGCCAGCAGTTACTCGAGGGCGGCCGAGCAGTACTTC; cdr3_aa: CASSYSRAAEQYF; v_call: TRBV6-5; clone_size: once; d_call: .; j_call: TRBJ2-7
cdr3_nt: TGTGCCAGCAGTGAAGCGGAGGTGGGGCAGTTCTTC; cdr3_aa: CASSEAEVGQFF; v_call: TRBV6-1; clone_size: .; d_call: .; j_call: TRBJ2-1
cdr3_nt: TGTGCCACCCGAAAAGAATCCCAAAGCATTGAGACCCAGTACTTC; cdr3_aa: CATRKESQSIETQYF; v_call: TRBV19; clone_size: .; d_call: .; j_call: TRBJ2-5
cdr3_nt: TGTGCCAGCAGTGTTACAGTCGGAAAACTGTTTTTT; cdr3_aa: CASSVTVGKLFF; v_call: TRBV2; clone_size: once; d_call: .; j_call: TRBJ1-4
cdr3_nt: TGTGCCAGCAGTACCCCGGGACAGGGATATCAGCCCCAGCATTTT; cdr3_aa: CASSTPGQGYQPQHF; v_call: TRBV28; clone_size: .; d_call: TRBD1; j_call: TRBJ1-5
cdr3_nt: TGTGCCAGCAGTTGGGGACAGGCCGCAGATACGCAGTATTTT; cdr3_aa: CASSWGQAADTQYF; v_call: TRBV27; clone_size: .; d_call: TRBD1; j_call: TRBJ2-3
cdr3_nt: TGTGCCAGCAGCCCGGACAGGGATCATGAAAAACTGTTTTTT; cdr3_aa: CASSPDRDHEKLFF; v_call: TRBV11-2; clone_size: .; d_call: TRBD1; j_call: TRBJ1-4
cdr3_nt: TGTGCCACCAGTGACAGTTATCAGCCCCAGCATTTT; cdr3_aa: CATSDSYQPQHF; v_call: TRBV24-1; clone_size: few; d_call: .; j_call: TRBJ1-5
cdr3_nt: TGTGCCCCCAAGGGGTGGGGTAACTACGAGCAGTACTTC; cdr3_aa: CAPKGWGNYEQYF; v_call: TRBV2; clone_size: .; d_call: .; j_call: TRBJ2-7
cdr3_nt: TGTGCCAGCAGGTTATTACAGTATAATTCACCCCTCCACTTT; cdr3_aa: CASRLLQYNSPLHF; v_call: TRBV2; clone_size: .; d_call: .; j_call: TRBJ1-6
cdr3_nt: TGTGCCAGCAGCTTAGATCCAGACTATGGCTACACCTTC; cdr3_aa: CASSLDPDYGYTF; v_call: TRBV7-2; clone_size: .; d_call: .; j_call: TRBJ1-2
cdr3_nt: TGTGCCAGCTCACCACCGACGGGGTCGGACGGGGCCAACGTCCTGACTTTC; cdr3_aa: CASSPPTGSDGANVLTF; v_call: TRBV18; clone_size: .; d_call: .; j_call: TRBJ2-6
cdr3_nt: TGCGTCAGCAGCTTGGCCGTATTAACTAAGGGGCGACTGTATAGCAATCAGCCCCAGCATTTT; cdr3_aa: CVSSLAVLTKGRLYSNQPQHF; v_call: TRBV5-1; clone_size: .; d_call: .; j_call: TRBJ1-5
cdr3_nt: TGTGCCAGCAGCAGCACAGATGGCAATCAGCCCCAGCATTTT; cdr3_aa: CASSSTDGNQPQHF; v_call: TRBV7-9; clone_size: few; d_call: .; j_call: TRBJ1-5
cdr3_nt: TGTGCCAGCTCACCCGGGACAGACTATGGCTACACCTTC; cdr3_aa: CASSPGTDYGYTF; v_call: TRBV18; clone_size: few; d_call: TRBD1; j_call: TRBJ1-2
cdr3_nt: TGTGCCAGCAGCCAAGGTGGGAGGGGCGACAATGAGCAGTTCTTC; cdr3_aa: CASSQGGRGDNEQFF; v_call: TRBV5-4; clone_size: .; d_call: TRBD2; j_call: TRBJ2-1
cdr3_nt: TGTGCCAGCAGCCCACAATCCGGGACAGGGAACGAGCAGTACTTC; cdr3_aa: CASSPQSGTGNEQYF; v_call: TRBV9; clone_size: .; d_call: TRBD1; j_call: TRBJ2-7
cdr3_nt: TGTGCCAGCAGCTGGCGGACAGGAGGCACAGATACGCAGTATTTT; cdr3_aa: CASSWRTGGTDTQYF; v_call: TRBV7-9; clone_size: .; d_call: TRBD1; j_call: TRBJ2-3
cdr3_nt: TGTGCCAGTAGTATACAGGTACTCCAGCCCCAGCATTTT; cdr3_aa: CASSIQVLQPQHF; v_call: TRBV19; clone_size: .; d_call: .; j_call: TRBJ1-5
cdr3_nt: TGTGCCAGCTCGGCGGTGGGCAATCAGCCCCAGCATTTT; cdr3_aa: CASSAVGNQPQHF; v_call: TRBV5-6; clone_size: .; d_call: .; j_call: TRBJ1-5
cdr3_nt: TGTGCCAGCAGCCCCGGGACAGCGTGGGAGCAGTACTTC; cdr3_aa: CASSPGTAWEQYF; v_call: TRBV5-6; clone_size: .; d_call: TRBD1; j_call: TRBJ2-7
cdr3_nt: TGTGCCAGCAGCTTAGGGACAGGGGGATTCCCTAACTATGGCTACACCTTC; cdr3_aa: CASSLGTGGFPNYGYTF; v_call: TRBV7-8; clone_size: .; d_call: TRBD1; j_call: TRBJ1-2
cdr3_nt: TGTGCCACCAGCAGGACAGGGGGGCATGAAAAACTGTTTTTT; cdr3_aa: CATSRTGGHEKLFF; v_call: TRBV15; clone_size: .; d_call: TRBD1; j_call: TRBJ1-4
cdr3_nt: TGCAGCGTTGAGGATCCAGGGGATAGCAATCAGCCCCAGCATTTT; cdr3_aa: CSVEDPGDSNQPQHF; v_call: TRBV29-1; clone_size: .; d_call: .; j_call: TRBJ1-5
cdr3_nt: TGCGCCAGCAGTCAGGACAGTTCCACCGGGGAGCTGTTTTTT; cdr3_aa: CASSQDSSTGELFF; v_call: TRBV23-1; clone_size: .; d_call: .; j_call: TRBJ2-2
cdr3_nt: TGTGCCAGCAGCTTAGGTACAGGGTATGACTACACCTTC; cdr3_aa: CASSLGTGYDYTF; v_call: TRBV7-8; clone_size: .; d_call: .; j_call: TRBJ1-2
cdr3_nt: TGTGCCAGCAGCTTAGAAGCCAGAGGGTCACCCCTCCACTTT; cdr3_aa: CASSLEARGSPLHF; v_call: TRBV13; clone_size: .; d_call: .; j_call: TRBJ1-6
cdr3_nt: TGTGCCAGCAGCTTAGGGGAACAGGGCTACACTGAAGCTTTCTTT; cdr3_aa: CASSLGEQGYTEAFF; v_call: TRBV7-9; clone_size: .; d_call: .; j_call: TRBJ1-1
cdr3_nt: TGTGCCAGCAGCTTGCGCGGGACAGGGGCGGGCACCGGGGAGCTGTTTTTT; cdr3_aa: CASSLRGTGAGTGELFF; v_call: TRBV7-3; clone_size: .; d_call: TRBD1; j_call: TRBJ2-2
cdr3_nt: TGTGCCAGCAGCGGCGGAGGGGGCGCGTATAATTCACCCCTCCACTTT; cdr3_aa: CASSGGGGAYNSPLHF; v_call: TRBV27; clone_size: .; d_call: TRBD1; j_call: TRBJ1-6
cdr3_nt: TGCAGTGCTAGTCGTGGAGGTGAAGAGACCCAGTACTTC; cdr3_aa: CSASRGGEETQYF; v_call: TRBV20-1; clone_size: .; d_call: .; j_call: TRBJ2-5
cdr3_nt: TGTGCCAGCAGCGCCGAGGGTGCCGGCACCGGGGAGCTGTTTTTT; cdr3_aa: CASSAEGAGTGELFF; v_call: TRBV9; clone_size: .; d_call: .; j_call: TRBJ2-2
cdr3_nt: TGCGCCAGCAGCTTGGCCGGGGGGATCGACTACAATGAGCAGTTCTTC; cdr3_aa: CASSLAGGIDYNEQFF; v_call: TRBV5-1; clone_size: .; d_call: TRBD2; j_call: TRBJ2-1
cdr3_nt: TGTGCCAGCAGGGACAGGGGGCTTGACGAGCAGTACTTC; cdr3_aa: CASRDRGLDEQYF; v_call: TRBV28; clone_size: .; d_call: TRBD1; j_call: TRBJ2-7
cdr3_nt: TGTGCCAGCAGTTTTGCGGGGCCTGGAAACACCATATATTTT; cdr3_aa: CASSFAGPGNTIYF; v_call: TRBV27; clone_size: .; d_call: .; j_call: TRBJ1-3
cdr3_nt: TGTGCCAGCAGTGACTCTAGCGGGAGGGCCGATACGCAGTATTTT; cdr3_aa: CASSDSSGRADTQYF; v_call: TRBV6-4; clone_size: many; d_call: TRBD2; j_call: TRBJ2-3
cdr3_nt: TGTGCCAGCAGCCCGGGACAGGGGCGTAGCACCGGGGAGCTGTTTTTT; cdr3_aa: CASSPGQGRSTGELFF; v_call: TRBV5-4; clone_size: .; d_call: TRBD1; j_call: TRBJ2-2
cdr3_nt: TGTGCCAGCAGTTACGGGGGACAGGGAAGGTATGGCTACACCTTC; cdr3_aa: CASSYGGQGRYGYTF; v_call: TRBV6-5; clone_size: .; d_call: TRBD1; j_call: TRBJ1-2
cdr3_nt: TGTGCCAGCAGCAAAGAAGACAGGGGGACTGGAAACACCATATATTTT; cdr3_aa: CASSKEDRGTGNTIYF; v_call: TRBV21-1; clone_size: .; d_call: .; j_call: TRBJ1-3
cdr3_nt: TGTGCCAGCAGTTTATCGGCCGTGACAGGGAGGCAAGAGACCCAGTACTTC; cdr3_aa: CASSLSAVTGRQETQYF; v_call: TRBV28; clone_size: .; d_call: .; j_call: TRBJ2-5
cdr3_nt: TGTGCCAGCAGCTTATCTCCAGGGGGCACTGAAGCTTTCTTT; cdr3_aa: CASSLSPGGTEAFF; v_call: TRBV13; clone_size: .; d_call: TRBD1; j_call: TRBJ1-1
cdr3_nt: TGTGCCAGCAGCTGGGGACTAGCGGTATCCTACAATGAGCAGTTCTTC; cdr3_aa: CASSWGLAVSYNEQFF; v_call: TRBV7-9; clone_size: few; d_call: TRBD2; j_call: TRBJ2-1
cdr3_nt: TGTGCCAGCTCACCAATGGGACTCAACACTGAAGCTTTCTTT; cdr3_aa: CASSPMGLNTEAFF; v_call: TRBV18; clone_size: once; d_call: .; j_call: TRBJ1-1
cdr3_nt: TGTGCCACTCAGGGCTCTGGAAACACCATATATTTT; cdr3_aa: CATQGSGNTIYF; v_call: TRBV10-3; clone_size: once; d_call: .; j_call: TRBJ1-3
cdr3_nt: TGTGCCAGCAGTTTAAAGGGGGAAGCTTGGAAACTGTTTTTT; cdr3_aa: CASSLKGEAWKLFF; v_call: TRBV28; clone_size: .; d_call: .; j_call: TRBJ1-4
cdr3_nt: TGTGCCAGCAGCTTATTGGACAGGGGTGCTTTCTTT; cdr3_aa: CASSLLDRGAFF; v_call: TRBV11-1; clone_size: .; d_call: TRBD1; j_call: TRBJ1-1
cdr3_nt: TGTGCCAGCAGTACAGCAGATACGCAGTATTTT; cdr3_aa: CASSTADTQYF; v_call: TRBV7-2; clone_size: .; d_call: .; j_call: TRBJ2-3
cdr3_nt: TGTGCCAGCAGCCGACTAGTTCAAGAGACCCAGTACTTC; cdr3_aa: CASSRLVQETQYF; v_call: TRBV6-2/TRBV6-3; clone_size: .; d_call: .; j_call: TRBJ2-5
cdr3_nt: TGTGCCTGGGGGACTAGCGGGAGAAGGAGTGAGCAGTTCTTC; cdr3_aa: CAWGTSGRRSEQFF; v_call: TRBV30; clone_size: .; d_call: TRBD2; j_call: TRBJ2-1
cdr3_nt: TGTGCCAGCAGTGAGTATACGGGGGGTGGGGGCAATCAGCCCCAGCATTTT; cdr3_aa: CASSEYTGGGGNQPQHF; v_call: TRBV6-1; clone_size: .; d_call: .; j_call: TRBJ1-5
cdr3_nt: TGTGCCAGTAGTATTACCAGCGGGAGCTACGAGCAGTACTTC; cdr3_aa: CASSITSGSYEQYF; v_call: TRBV19; clone_size: .; d_call: TRBD2; j_call: TRBJ2-7